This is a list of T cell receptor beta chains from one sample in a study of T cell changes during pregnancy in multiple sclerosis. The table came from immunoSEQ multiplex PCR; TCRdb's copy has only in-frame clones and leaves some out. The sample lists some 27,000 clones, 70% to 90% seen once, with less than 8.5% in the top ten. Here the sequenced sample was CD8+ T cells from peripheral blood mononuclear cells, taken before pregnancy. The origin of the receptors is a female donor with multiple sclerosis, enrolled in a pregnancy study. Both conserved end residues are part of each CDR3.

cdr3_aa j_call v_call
CASSGDRNYGYTF TRBJ1-2 TRBV28
CASSEGGRRTEAFF TRBJ1-1 TRBV2
CASSSGTGANEGNQPQHF TRBJ1-5 TRBV19
CASSLATGNEQFF TRBJ2-1 TRBV5-5
CASEGVNTGELFF TRBJ2-2 TRBV6-6
CASSYDRVGEAFF TRBJ1-1 TRBV7-2
CASRSGTGGAFF TRBJ1-1 TRBV10-2
CASSLDQGTKTQYF TRBJ2-5 TRBV7-2
CASSEWRDRRGGEAFF TRBJ1-1 TRBV25-1
CASSPDREGGASYEQYF TRBJ2-7 TRBV19
CASKNRAGSYEQYF TRBJ2-7 TRBV4-1
CAITETRSPPETQYF TRBJ2-5 TRBV10-3
CASQGQGDEQYF TRBJ2-7 TRBV27
CASSYYPSDYPYGYTF TRBJ1-2 TRBV6-5
CASSVGTGNYGYTF TRBJ1-2 TRBV19
CASSPVRGNYGYTF TRBJ1-2 TRBV7-9
CASSVEDRAYGYTF TRBJ1-2 TRBV9
CASSSGTASGNTIYF TRBJ1-3 TRBV4-3
CSVEGFGGYGYTF TRBJ1-2 TRBV29-1
CASSQGGHTEAFF TRBJ1-1 TRBV4-3
CASSEILAASTDTQYF TRBJ2-3 TRBV25-1
CAISNPDSLANYGYTF TRBJ1-2 TRBV10-3
CASSPVGAGSDTQYF TRBJ2-3 TRBV19
CASSSQDRGTEAFF TRBJ1-1 TRBV7-3
CASSRLAGGRETQYF TRBJ2-5 TRBV2
CATRPRDRANTGELFF TRBJ2-2 TRBV15
CASSPDSDYNSPLHF TRBJ1-6 TRBV7-8
CASSELAGGYNEQFF TRBJ2-1 TRBV6-1
CASSGRNRGLNEQFF TRBJ2-1 TRBV6-6
CASSLYGYEQYF TRBJ2-7 TRBV7-9
CAWSAQGNQPQHF TRBJ1-5 TRBV30
CASSMTDRDHGYTF TRBJ1-2 TRBV6-5
CASSLAPGVKAFF TRBJ1-1 TRBV13
CASSLFVLTGFYSNQPQHF TRBJ1-5 TRBV28
CASSQDLFGSEDNSPPHF TRBJ1-6 TRBV4-3
CASSLVGTADTQYF TRBJ2-3 TRBV7-9
CASSTGVSEAFF TRBJ1-1 TRBV5-6
CASSGPIGGDDEQYF TRBJ2-7 TRBV9
CASSSPGQPINEQFF TRBJ2-1 TRBV7-2
CASSEGVTGTYEQYF TRBJ2-7 TRBV2
CASSFPRSEQYF TRBJ2-7 TRBV7-2